This is a list of T cell receptor beta chains from one sample in a study of control samples from healthy donors and cancer patients. Method: immunoSEQ multiplex PCR; TCRdb's copy keeps in-frame clones and lacks some. Among 100,000 to 150,000 clones listed, around 90% were seen once. Sequenced input: blood. The receptors here all came from a man in his late teens or twenties in good health. CDR3s include the opening cysteine and the closing phenylalanine or tryptophan. D genes are given only for firm matches. Rows may omit the clone size; those that give it use once, few, many or a size class.

NA	TRBJ1-5	NA	TRBV5-8	TGTGCCAGCAGCTTTCTGGTGAGCAATCAGCCCCAGCATTTT	CASSFLVSNQPQHF
NA	TRBJ1-2	NA	TRBV14	TGTGCCAGCAGCCAAGAGTACTATGGCTACACCTTC	CASSQEYYGYTF
NA	TRBJ2-7	TRBD1	TRBV18	TGTGCCAGCTCAGCGACAGGGGGCTACGAGCAGTACTTC	CASSATGGYEQYF
NA	TRBJ1-1	NA	TRBV11-2	TGTGCCAGCAGCCTAAGAGGGAAGGGGAACACTGAAGCTTTCTTT	CASSLRGKGNTEAFF
NA	TRBJ2-1	NA	TRBV4-1	TGCGCCAGCAGCCAAGGGGGGAAGAGCAATGAGCAGTTCTTC	CASSQGGKSNEQFF
NA	TRBJ2-5	TRBD1	TRBV19	TGTGCCAGTAGTATAGGGACAGGAATTCAAGAGACCCAGTACTTC	CASSIGTGIQETQYF
NA	TRBJ1-6	NA	TRBV30	TGTGCCTGGAATGCCCCCAGGACCGATTCACCCCTCCACTTT	CAWNAPRTDSPLHF
NA	TRBJ2-2	NA	TRBV5-4	TGTGCCAGCAGCTCATTCCAGGGGCGCAATCCCGGGGAGCTGTTTTTT	CASSSFQGRNPGELFF
NA	TRBJ2-3	NA	TRBV29-1	TGCAGCGTTGATGCGGGCCCCACAGATACGCAGTATTTT	CSVDAGPTDTQYF
NA	TRBJ1-1	NA	TRBV10-3	TGTGCCATCAGTGAGTCGGGGGGGAACACTGAAGCTTTCTTT	CAISESGGNTEAFF
NA	TRBJ2-2	TRBD2	TRBV27	TGTGCCAGCAGTTTAGCGGGAGCCGGGGAGCTGTTTTTT	CASSLAGAGELFF
NA	TRBJ1-1	NA	TRBV30	TGTGCCTCCGAGGGTTGGAACACTGAAGCTTTCTTT	CASEGWNTEAFF
NA	TRBJ2-1	TRBD2	TRBV7-2	TGTGCCAGCAGCTTAGTGGGGACTAGCGGGCACAATGAGCAGTTCTTC	CASSLVGTSGHNEQFF
NA	TRBJ1-5	NA	TRBV9	TGTGCCAGCAGCGGCGGTGTCAATCAGCCCCAGCATTTT	CASSGGVNQPQHF
NA	TRBJ1-1	TRBD1	TRBV2	TGTGCCAGCAGTGGACAGGGGGAGACTGAAGCTTTCTTT	CASSGQGETEAFF
NA	TRBJ2-1	TRBD1	TRBV6-5	TGTGCCAGCGCCCGACAGGGGTACAATGAGCAGTTCTTC	CASARQGYNEQFF
NA	TRBJ1-1	NA	TRBV29-1	TGCAGCGTTGGACTCCTGCATGGTGACACTGAAGCTTTCTTT	CSVGLLHGDTEAFF
NA	TRBJ1-5	TRBD1	TRBV2	TGTGCCAGCATGGGTCTGACAGGGGGGGATCAGCCCCAGCATTTT	CASMGLTGGDQPQHF
NA	TRBJ2-1	TRBD2	TRBV19	TGTGCCAGTAGGCCGGGACTAGCGAACAATGAGCAGTTCTTC	CASRPGLANNEQFF
NA	TRBJ1-1	TRBD1	TRBV4-2	TGTGCCAGCAGCCTGGGGACAGGGAAGGACACTGAAGCTTTCTTT	CASSLGTGKDTEAFF
NA	TRBJ2-1	TRBD2	TRBV9	TGTGCCAGCAGCGTTAGCGGGAGCTGGGATGAGCAGTTCTTC	CASSVSGSWDEQFF
few	TRBJ1-1	NA	TRBV29-1	TGCAGCGCTGGCCTGACGGGGAACACTGAAGCTTTCTTT	CSAGLTGNTEAFF
NA	TRBJ2-1	NA	TRBV18	TGTGCCAGCTCACCAAATCCCACCTCTTGGAATGAGCAGTTCTTC	CASSPNPTSWNEQFF
NA	TRBJ2-5	TRBD2	TRBV19	TGTGCCAGTAGTACCCGACTAGCGGGGATGGAGACCCAGTACTTC	CASSTRLAGMETQYF
once	TRBJ1-1	NA	TRBV4-1	TGCGCCAGCAGCCAAGAACAGGGTTCGAACACTGAAGCTTTCTTT	CASSQEQGSNTEAFF
NA	TRBJ1-2	NA	TRBV25-1	TGTGCCAGCAGTGATACAGAGGGATTTGCCTATGGCTACACCTTC	CASSDTEGFAYGYTF
once	TRBJ2-2	TRBD2	TRBV29-1	TGCAGCGTGCCCTCTCGAGGCGGGGGGAACACCGGGGAGCTGTTTTTT	CSVPSRGGGNTGELFF
NA	TRBJ1-4	NA	TRBV4-1	TGCGCCAGCAGCCAAGGATCCGCGGATCTTAATGAAAAACTGTTTTTT	CASSQGSADLNEKLFF
once	TRBJ2-3	NA	TRBV18	TGTGCCAGCTCACCCACCCGAGGGGTATCTGTCACAGATACGCAGTATTTT	CASSPTRGVSVTDTQYF
NA	TRBJ2-1	NA	TRBV7-8	TGTGCCAGCAGCTTAAGGGACATGGACAATGAGCAGTTCTTC	CASSLRDMDNEQFF
NA	TRBJ1-4	NA	TRBV4-3	TGCGCCAGCAGCCAAGAGGGGCCGGGGGCAACTAATGAAAAACTGTTTTTT	CASSQEGPGATNEKLFF
NA	TRBJ2-2	TRBD2	TRBV5-6	TGTGCCAGCAGCTTGGAGGGACTAGCAGACACCGGGGAGCTGTTTTTT	CASSLEGLADTGELFF
NA	TRBJ1-5	NA	TRBV27	TGTGCCAGCAGTTTAACCAGCAGGGGCAATCAGCCCCAGCATTTT	CASSLTSRGNQPQHF
NA	TRBJ2-1	TRBD2	TRBV5-1	TGCGCCAGCAGCCATTTGACTAGCGGGAAAAACAATGAGCAGTTCTTC	CASSHLTSGKNNEQFF
NA	TRBJ1-5	NA	TRBV28	TGTGCCAGCAGTCGCGAACGGAGCAATCAGCCCCAGCATTTT	CASSRERSNQPQHF
NA	TRBJ2-3	NA	TRBV10-1	TGCGCCAGCACGGGGACTCGCACAGATACGCAGTATTTT	CASTGTRTDTQYF
NA	TRBJ2-5	NA	TRBV15	TGTGCCACCAGCAGAGATAGCCGGGAGACCCAGTACTTC	CATSRDSRETQYF
NA	TRBJ2-1	NA	TRBV19	TGTGCCAGTAGCCCTAGGACTAACTCCTACAATGAGCAGTTCTTC	CASSPRTNSYNEQFF
NA	TRBJ1-4	NA	TRBV6-6	TGTGCCAGCACTCACGGAACTAATGAAAAACTGTTTTTT	CASTHGTNEKLFF
NA	TRBJ1-6	TRBD1	TRBV9	TGTGCCAGCAGCGGGACAGGGAGAGATAATTCACCCCTCCACTTT	CASSGTGRDNSPLHF
few	TRBJ1-6	TRBD1	TRBV7-9	TGTGCCAGCAGGCGCTGGGAATCGGGACAGCATTCACCCCTCCACTTT	CASRRWESGQHSPLHF
NA	TRBJ2-3	TRBD2	TRBV2	TGTGCCAGCAGTGAAGGCCCGGCGGGGGACACAGATACGCAGTATTTT	CASSEGPAGDTDTQYF
NA	TRBJ1-2	NA	TRBV12-3/TRBV12-4	TGTGCCAGCAGTTTTACTAATGGCTACACCTTC	CASSFTNGYTF
NA	TRBJ2-1	TRBD2	TRBV9	TGTGCCAGCAGCGTAGCGACCAGCGGGGGGGCCTGGGAGCAGTTCTTC	CASSVATSGGAWEQFF
NA	TRBJ2-3	TRBD2	TRBV7-6	TGTGCCAGCAGCAGGGACTACGGGTTCACAGATACGCAGTATTTT	CASSRDYGFTDTQYF
NA	TRBJ2-7	NA	TRBV6-1	TGTGCCAGCAGTGACACTACTAGGGAGCAGTACTTC	CASSDTTREQYF
NA	TRBJ2-1	TRBD2	TRBV2	TGTGCCAGCAGTGATTCGCGGGGGGCCAACAATGAGCAGTTCTTC	CASSDSRGANNEQFF
NA	TRBJ2-1	TRBD2	TRBV2	TGTGCCAGCAGCTCTAGCGGGGGGGCCGAGCAGTTCTTC	CASSSSGGAEQFF
NA	TRBJ1-2	NA	TRBV7-2	TGTGCCAGCAGCTTAGCGGAGGGCAGGCTCTATGGCTACACCTTC	CASSLAEGRLYGYTF
NA	TRBJ2-1	TRBD2	TRBV11-3	TGTGCCAGCAGCCTAGCGGCCCTGGGGCCGTTCTTC	CASSLAALGPFF
NA	TRBJ1-5	NA	TRBV27	TGTGCCAGCAGTACAGGGATTGATCAGCCCCAGCATTTT	CASSTGIDQPQHF
NA	TRBJ2-1	TRBD2	TRBV5-6	TGTGCCAGCAGCTTAGGGACTAGCGGGAGCTCCTACAATGAGCAGTTCTTC	CASSLGTSGSSYNEQFF